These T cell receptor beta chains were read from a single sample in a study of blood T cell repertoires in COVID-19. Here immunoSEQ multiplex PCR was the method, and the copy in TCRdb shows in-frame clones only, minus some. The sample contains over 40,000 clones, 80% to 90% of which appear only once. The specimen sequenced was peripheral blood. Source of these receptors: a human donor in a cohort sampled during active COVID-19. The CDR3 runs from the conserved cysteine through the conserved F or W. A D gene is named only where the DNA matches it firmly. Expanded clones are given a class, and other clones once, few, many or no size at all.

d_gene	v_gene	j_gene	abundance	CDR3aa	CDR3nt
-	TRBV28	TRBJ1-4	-	CASSFGSGVPNEKLFF	TGTGCCAGCAGTTTCGGGTCAGGGGTTCCTAATGAAAAACTGTTTTTT
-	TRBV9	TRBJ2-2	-	CASSVAEGVGAGTGELFF	TGTGCCAGCAGCGTAGCGGAAGGAGTGGGGGCTGGGACCGGGGAGCTGTTTTTT
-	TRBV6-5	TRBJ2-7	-	CASSYKGVGYEQYF	TGTGCCAGCAGTTACAAGGGGGTAGGCTACGAGCAGTACTTC
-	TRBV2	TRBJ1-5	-	CASSVIGDNQPQHF	TGTGCCAGCAGTGTGATCGGGGACAATCAGCCCCAGCATTTT
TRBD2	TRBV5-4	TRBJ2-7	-	CASSLRLAGGQSYEQYF	TGTGCCAGCAGCTTGAGACTAGCGGGAGGCCAATCCTACGAGCAGTACTTC
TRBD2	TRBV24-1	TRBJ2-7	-	CATSAGRAYEQYF	TGTGCCACCAGTGCCGGGAGGGCCTACGAGCAGTACTTC
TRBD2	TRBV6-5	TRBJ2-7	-	CASTLLSGSRDEQYF	TGTGCCAGCACCTTACTTAGCGGGAGTAGGGACGAGCAGTACTTC
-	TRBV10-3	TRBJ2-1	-	CAAGEPYNEQFF	TGTGCCGCCGGGGAACCCTACAATGAGCAGTTCTTC
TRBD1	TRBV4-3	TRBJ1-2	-	CASSQDSVKGAWYGYTF	TGCGCCAGCAGCCAAGATTCGGTAAAGGGGGCATGGTATGGCTACACCTTC
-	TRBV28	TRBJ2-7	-	CASSLTDLYEQYF	TGTGCCAGCAGTTTGACAGATCTCTACGAGCAGTACTTC
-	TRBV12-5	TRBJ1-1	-	CASGLSLNTEAFF	TGTGCTAGTGGTCTATCTTTGAACACTGAAGCTTTCTTT
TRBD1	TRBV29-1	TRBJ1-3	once	CSVGQVSGNTIYF	TGCAGCGTGGGACAGGTCTCTGGAAACACCATATATTTT
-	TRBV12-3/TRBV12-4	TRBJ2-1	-	CASSLLGRNEQFF	TGTGCCAGCAGTTTATTGGGGCGGAATGAGCAGTTCTTC
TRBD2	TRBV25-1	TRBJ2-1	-	CASSDPSGSSYNEQFF	TGTGCCAGCAGTGACCCTAGCGGAAGCTCCTACAATGAGCAGTTCTTC
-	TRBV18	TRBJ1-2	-	CASSPEAGSNYGYTF	TGTGCCAGCTCACCAGAAGCAGGGTCTAACTATGGCTACACCTTC
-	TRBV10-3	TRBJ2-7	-	CAVSGLGFYEQYF	TGTGCCGTCTCAGGACTTGGATTCTACGAGCAGTACTTC
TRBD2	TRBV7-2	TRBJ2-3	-	CASSLGTSGRSTQYF	TGTGCCAGCAGCTTAGGGACTAGCGGGAGGTCTACGCAGTATTTT
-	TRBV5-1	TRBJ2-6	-	CARGGGAGANVLTF	TGCGCCCGTGGAGGGGGGGCTGGGGCCAACGTCCTGACTTTC
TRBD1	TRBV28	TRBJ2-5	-	CASSFLVLGDSSQETQYF	TGTGCCAGCAGTTTTTTAGTTCTTGGGGACAGCAGCCAAGAGACCCAGTACTTC
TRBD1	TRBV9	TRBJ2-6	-	CASSTWTGGSGANVLTF	TGTGCCAGCAGCACCTGGACAGGGGGGTCTGGGGCCAACGTCCTGACTTTC
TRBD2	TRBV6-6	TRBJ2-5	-	CASSSGPRGAQYF	TGTGCCAGCAGTTCCGGACCGCGGGGGGCCCAGTACTTC
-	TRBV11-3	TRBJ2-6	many	CASQQFSGANVLTF	TGTGCCAGCCAACAGTTTTCTGGGGCCAACGTCCTGACTTTC
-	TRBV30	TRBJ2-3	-	CAWSVPRADSDTQYF	TGTGCCTGGAGCGTCCCTCGAGCGGACTCAGATACGCAGTATTTT
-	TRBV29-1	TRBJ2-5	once	CSVIARLETQYF	TGCAGCGTTATCGCCCGGTTAGAGACCCAGTACTTC
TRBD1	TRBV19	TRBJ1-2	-	CASSVRGLEGYTF	TGTGCCAGTAGTGTTAGGGGGCTTGAAGGCTACACCTTC
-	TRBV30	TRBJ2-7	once	CAWSSGAERLFSYEQYF	TGTGCCTGGAGTTCAGGGGCGGAGAGATTATTCTCCTACGAGCAGTACTTC
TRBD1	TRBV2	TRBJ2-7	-	CASSEFGQGEQYF	TGTGCCAGCAGTGAATTTGGACAGGGCGAGCAGTACTTC
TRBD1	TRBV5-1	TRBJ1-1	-	CASSLEVQGARTEAFF	TGCGCCAGCAGCTTGGAGGTACAGGGGGCGCGGACTGAAGCTTTCTTT
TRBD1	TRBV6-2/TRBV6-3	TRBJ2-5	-	CASSSTRTGEGERETQYF	TGTGCCAGCAGTTCGACCCGGACAGGGGAAGGGGAGCGAGAGACCCAGTACTTC
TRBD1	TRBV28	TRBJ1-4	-	CASSLSGTGEEKLFF	TGTGCCAGCAGTCTATCCGGGACAGGAGAGGAAAAACTGTTTTTT
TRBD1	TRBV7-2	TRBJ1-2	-	CASSPDRGKYYGYTF	TGTGCCAGCAGCCCCGACAGGGGGAAGTACTATGGCTACACCTTC
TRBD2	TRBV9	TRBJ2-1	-	CASSVTSGRAIEQFF	TGTGCCAGCAGCGTCACTAGCGGGAGGGCCATCGAGCAGTTCTTC
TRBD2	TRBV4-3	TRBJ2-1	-	CASSQDQTSGSKFF	TGCGCCAGCAGCCAAGATCAGACTAGCGGGAGTAAGTTCTTC
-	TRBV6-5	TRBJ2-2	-	CASRMQGGTTGELFF	TGTGCCAGCAGGATGCAGGGGGGCACCACCGGGGAGCTGTTTTTT
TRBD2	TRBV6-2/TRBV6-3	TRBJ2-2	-	CASSYSPLAGRTGELFF	TGTGCCAGCAGTTACTCACCCCTAGCGGGACGGACCGGGGAGCTGTTTTTT
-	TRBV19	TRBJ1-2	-	CASSPGLIGYGYTF	TGTGCCAGTAGCCCGGGACTGATCGGCTATGGCTACACCTTC
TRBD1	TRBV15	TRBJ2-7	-	CATSRAVGTGTYEQYF	TGTGCCACCAGCAGAGCTGTTGGGACAGGGACCTACGAGCAGTACTTC
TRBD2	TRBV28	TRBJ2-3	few	CASSPQAGGLSGTDTQYF	TGTGCCAGCAGTCCTCAGGCGGGAGGGCTGTCCGGCACAGATACGCAGTATTTT
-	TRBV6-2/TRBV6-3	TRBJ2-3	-	CASSYWRNTQYF	TGTGCCAGCAGTTACTGGAGGAATACGCAGTATTTT
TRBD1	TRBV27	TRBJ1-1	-	CASSATGGLTEAFF	TGTGCCAGCAGTGCGACAGGGGGGCTCACTGAAGCTTTCTTT
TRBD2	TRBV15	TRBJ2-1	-	CATSRSWTSGSNEQFF	TGTGCCACCAGCAGATCCTGGACTAGCGGGAGCAATGAGCAGTTCTTC
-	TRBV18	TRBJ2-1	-	CASSPTRQNDLSYNEQFF	TGTGCCAGCTCACCAACACGACAGAATGACCTCTCCTACAATGAGCAGTTCTTC
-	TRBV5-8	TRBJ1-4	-	CASSSTGFNEKLFF	TGTGCCAGCAGCTCGACAGGTTTTAATGAAAAACTGTTTTTT
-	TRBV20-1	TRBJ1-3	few	CSASRLNSGNTIYF	TGCAGTGCTAGTCGACTGAACTCTGGAAACACCATATATTTT
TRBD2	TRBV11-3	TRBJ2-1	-	CASSSLVLAGAGEQFF	TGTGCCAGCAGCTCTCTGGTACTAGCGGGAGCTGGTGAGCAGTTCTTC
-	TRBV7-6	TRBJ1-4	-	CASSSPGADNEKLFF	TGTGCCAGCAGCTCCCCAGGGGCCGATAATGAAAAACTGTTTTTT
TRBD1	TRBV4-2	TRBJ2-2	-	CASSPRGNGELFF	TGTGCCAGCAGCCCCAGGGGGAACGGGGAGCTGTTTTTT
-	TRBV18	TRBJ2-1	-	CASSPISGVYNEQFF	TGTGCCAGCTCACCAATTAGCGGAGTCTACAATGAGCAGTTCTTC
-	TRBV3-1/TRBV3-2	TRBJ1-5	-	CASSQDPAGSNQPQHF	TGTGCCAGCAGCCAAGATCCGGCAGGGAGCAATCAGCCCCAGCATTTT
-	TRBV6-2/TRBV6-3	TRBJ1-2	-	CASSYSNTAYGYTF	TGTGCCAGCAGTTACTCGAACACAGCCTATGGCTACACCTTC
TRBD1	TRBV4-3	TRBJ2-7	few	CASSQDSRQGGSYEQYF	TGCGCCAGCAGCCAAGATAGTAGACAGGGGGGCTCCTACGAGCAGTACTTC
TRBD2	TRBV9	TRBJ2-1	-	CASSVEVAGGNEQFF	TGTGCCAGCAGCGTAGAGGTAGCGGGAGGCAATGAGCAGTTCTTC
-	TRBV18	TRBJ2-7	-	CASSPSGASYEQYF	TGTGCCAGCTCACCATCTGGAGCTTCCTACGAGCAGTACTTC
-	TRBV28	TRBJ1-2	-	CASSFSGGYGYTF	TGTGCCAGCAGTTTTTCCGGGGGCTATGGCTACACCTTC